These T cell receptor beta chains were read from a single sample in a study of kidney transplant recipient with SARS-CoV-2 infection. TCRdb used MiXCR to reprocess the reads, holding one entry per CDR3 protein. The data hold 200,000 to 250,000 distinct CDR3 sequences, with 25% to 30% observed a single time. The sample consisted of a blood sample, taken at baseline and between days 110 and 120 from a kidney transplant recipient. These receptors were collected from a male patient in his thirties who had COVID-19 and was a kidney transplant recipient. Some T cells may originate from the graft donor. Both conserved end residues are part of each CDR3. The order of the fields is D gene, V gene, clone size, J gene, CDR3 protein. A D gene is named only where the DNA matches it firmly. The size of a clone is reported for some rows only, either as once, few or many, or as a class for expanded clones.

d_gene: .
v_gene: TRBV3-1
abundance: many
j_gene: TRBJ1-2
CDR3aa: CASSHPTTLRKTYGYTF

d_gene: .
v_gene: TRBV27
abundance: .
j_gene: TRBJ2-6
CDR3aa: CASTQRGHQGSSGANVLTF

d_gene: .
v_gene: TRBV18
abundance: many
j_gene: TRBJ1-3
CDR3aa: CASSPSTDRSSGNTIYF

d_gene: TRBD1
v_gene: TRBV18
abundance: many
j_gene: TRBJ2-7
CDR3aa: CASSPSWTGFNYEQYF

d_gene: .
v_gene: TRBV28
abundance: many
j_gene: TRBJ1-2
CDR3aa: CASNQGYGYTF

d_gene: .
v_gene: TRBV2
abundance: .
j_gene: TRBJ1-5
CDR3aa: CASSEAASNQPQHF

d_gene: TRBD1
v_gene: TRBV30
abundance: few
j_gene: TRBJ2-3
CDR3aa: CAWSARGTGGTDTQYF

d_gene: TRBD1
v_gene: TRBV6-6
abundance: .
j_gene: TRBJ2-1
CDR3aa: CASSPGTDSYNEQFF

d_gene: TRBD1
v_gene: TRBV14
abundance: .
j_gene: TRBJ2-1
CDR3aa: CASSQLSGTGNNEQFF

d_gene: TRBD2
v_gene: TRBV7-6
abundance: many
j_gene: TRBJ2-3
CDR3aa: CASSSQRERTDTQYF

d_gene: TRBD1
v_gene: TRBV11-3
abundance: .
j_gene: TRBJ2-1
CDR3aa: CASSLGQGKDNEQFF

d_gene: .
v_gene: TRBV3-1
abundance: many
j_gene: TRBJ2-2
CDR3aa: CASSLCTPISGLTGELFF

d_gene: TRBD2
v_gene: TRBV4-2
abundance: .
j_gene: TRBJ2-1
CDR3aa: CASSQDFASGSFYNEQFF

d_gene: TRBD1
v_gene: TRBV20-1
abundance: many
j_gene: TRBJ1-1
CDR3aa: CSATQGGVNTEAFF

d_gene: .
v_gene: TRBV6-1
abundance: few
j_gene: TRBJ2-5
CDR3aa: CASSELPGYSTRETRYF

d_gene: TRBD2
v_gene: TRBV28
abundance: many
j_gene: TRBJ2-7
CDR3aa: CASRASGPRYEQYF

d_gene: TRBD1
v_gene: TRBV13
abundance: many
j_gene: TRBJ1-1
CDR3aa: CASSLGRDSFEAFF

d_gene: TRBD2
v_gene: TRBV7-2
abundance: .
j_gene: TRBJ2-7
CDR3aa: CASSLPPGGGYEQYF

d_gene: TRBD1
v_gene: TRBV15
abundance: many
j_gene: TRBJ2-5
CDR3aa: CATSRDDRAQETQYF

d_gene: .
v_gene: TRBV5-1
abundance: few
j_gene: TRBJ2-7
CDR3aa: CVSSQAGPSYEQYF

d_gene: .
v_gene: TRBV14
abundance: many
j_gene: TRBJ2-3
CDR3aa: CASSQVYKVTQYF

d_gene: .
v_gene: TRBV5-6
abundance: many
j_gene: TRBJ2-7
CDR3aa: CASSLGQGGFYEQYF

d_gene: .
v_gene: TRBV3-1
abundance: many
j_gene: TRBJ2-2
CDR3aa: CASSAPSPISGLTGELFF

d_gene: .
v_gene: TRBV27
abundance: many
j_gene: TRBJ1-5
CDR3aa: CASSLQGLNQPQHF

d_gene: .
v_gene: TRBV5-5
abundance: many
j_gene: TRBJ2-7
CDR3aa: CASSLVPETSSYEQYF